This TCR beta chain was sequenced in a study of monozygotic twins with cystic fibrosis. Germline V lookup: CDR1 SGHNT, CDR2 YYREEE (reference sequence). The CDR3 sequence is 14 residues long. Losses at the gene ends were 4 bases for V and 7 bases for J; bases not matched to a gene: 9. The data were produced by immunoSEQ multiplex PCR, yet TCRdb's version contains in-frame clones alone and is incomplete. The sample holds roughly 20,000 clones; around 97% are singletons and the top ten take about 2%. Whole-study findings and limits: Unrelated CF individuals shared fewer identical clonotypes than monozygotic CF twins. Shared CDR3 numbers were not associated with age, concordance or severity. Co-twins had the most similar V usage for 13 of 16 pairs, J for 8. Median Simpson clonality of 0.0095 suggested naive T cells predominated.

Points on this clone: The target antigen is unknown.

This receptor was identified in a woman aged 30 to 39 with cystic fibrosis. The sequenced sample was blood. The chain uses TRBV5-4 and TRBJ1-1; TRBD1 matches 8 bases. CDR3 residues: CASSPRRGQDEAFF. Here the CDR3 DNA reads TGTGCCAGCAGCCCCCGCAGGGGGCAAGATGAAGCTTTCTTT.